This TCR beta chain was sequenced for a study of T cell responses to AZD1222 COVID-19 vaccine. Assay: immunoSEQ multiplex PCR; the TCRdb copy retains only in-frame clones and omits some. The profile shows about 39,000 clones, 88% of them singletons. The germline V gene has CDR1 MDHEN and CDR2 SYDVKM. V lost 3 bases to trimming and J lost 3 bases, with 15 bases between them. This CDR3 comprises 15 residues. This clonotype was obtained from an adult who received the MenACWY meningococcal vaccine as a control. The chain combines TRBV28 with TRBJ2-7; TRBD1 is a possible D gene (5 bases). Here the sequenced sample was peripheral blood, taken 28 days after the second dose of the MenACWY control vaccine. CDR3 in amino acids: CASSLFRQGSYEQYF. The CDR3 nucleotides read TGTGCCAGCAGTTTGTTTAGGCAGGGCAGCTACGAGCAGTACTTC.